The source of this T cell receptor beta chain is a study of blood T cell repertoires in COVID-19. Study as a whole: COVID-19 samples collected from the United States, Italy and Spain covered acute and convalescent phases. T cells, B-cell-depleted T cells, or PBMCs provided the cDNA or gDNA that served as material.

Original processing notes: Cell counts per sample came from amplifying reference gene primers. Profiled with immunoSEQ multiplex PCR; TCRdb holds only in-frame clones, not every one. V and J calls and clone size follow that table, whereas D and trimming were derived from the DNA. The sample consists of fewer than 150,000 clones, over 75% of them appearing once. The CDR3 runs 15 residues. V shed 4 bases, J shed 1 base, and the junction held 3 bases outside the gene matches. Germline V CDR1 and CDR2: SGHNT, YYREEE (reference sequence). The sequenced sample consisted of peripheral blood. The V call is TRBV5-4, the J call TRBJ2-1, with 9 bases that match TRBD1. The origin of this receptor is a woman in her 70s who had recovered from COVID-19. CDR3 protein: CASSPGQGSYNEQFF. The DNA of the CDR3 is TGTGCCAGCAGCCCAGGACAGGGGTCCTACAATGAGCAGTTCTTC.